Listed below are T cell receptor beta chains from one sample, sequenced in a study of persistence of HIV-infected CD4 T cells. Produced via immunoSEQ multiplex PCR; TCRdb's table is partial and in-frame only. Here the sample spans about 28,000 clones, roughly 75% being singletons. Their antigen targets remain unknown. This sample comprised CD4+ T cells sorted from PBMCs after approximately 19-hour stimulation, obtained from a patient who received antiretroviral therapy. The source is an adult woman with HIV who was CMV-seropositive. Both conserved end residues are part of each CDR3. Fields, in order: V gene, clone size, J gene, D gene, CDR3 protein, CDR3 DNA. The D gene is left open where the match is weak. Clone size, where shown, is once, few, many, or a class for clones that have expanded.

>TRBV5-8|NA|TRBJ2-1|TRBD1
CASNTQSGQGIGEQFF
TGTGCCAGCAACACCCAGTCGGGACAGGGAATCGGTGAGCAGTTCTTC
>TRBV11-3|few|TRBJ2-6|TRBD1
CASSSLDRTNSGANVLTF
TGTGCCAGCAGCTCTTTGGACAGGACAAACTCTGGGGCCAACGTCCTGACTTTC
>TRBV7-8|NA|TRBJ2-1|NA
CASSLAFAGAPYNEQFF
TGTGCCAGCAGCTTAGCGTTCGCGGGGGCCCCTTACAATGAGCAGTTCTTC
>TRBV19|NA|TRBJ1-6|NA
CASSTPGDSPLHF
TGTGCCAGTAGTACCCCAGGGGATTCACCCCTCCACTTT
>TRBV5-1|NA|TRBJ2-1|NA
CASSLGDIRSYNEQFF
TGCGCCAGCAGCTTGGGGGACATCCGCTCCTACAATGAGCAGTTCTTC
>TRBV19|NA|TRBJ1-4|NA
CATTSPTNEKLFF
TGTGCCACCACGAGCCCAACTAATGAAAAACTGTTTTTT
>TRBV2|NA|TRBJ1-2|TRBD1
CASSDQTGKGYTF
TGTGCCAGCAGTGATCAGACAGGGAAGGGCTACACCTTC
>TRBV3-1/TRBV3-2|NA|TRBJ1-2|NA
CASSTRGRESYGYTF
TGTGCCAGCAGCACACGGGGTAGGGAGAGCTATGGCTACACCTTC
>TRBV2|NA|TRBJ1-5|NA
CASNRAHQPQHF
TGTGCCAGCAACAGGGCCCATCAGCCCCAGCATTTT
>TRBV1|NA|TRBJ2-1|NA
CTSSQDQAIYNEQFF
TGCACCAGCAGCCAAGATCAGGCTATCTACAATGAGCAGTTCTTC
>TRBV6-5|once|TRBJ1-6|NA
CASNNLDSPLHF
TGTGCCAGCAATAACCTTGACTCACCCCTCCACTTT
>TRBV2|NA|TRBJ1-5|NA
CASRPTGGNQPQHF
TGTGCCAGCAGGCCCACAGGTGGCAATCAGCCCCAGCATTTT
>TRBV7-9|NA|TRBJ1-2|NA
CASSPGQLYGYTF
TGTGCCAGCAGCCCTGGACAGCTCTATGGCTACACCTTC
>TRBV6-5|once|TRBJ1-1|NA
CASSSGMTGNTEAFF
TGTGCCAGCAGTTCGGGGATGACTGGGAACACTGAAGCTTTCTTT
>TRBV24-1|NA|TRBJ2-2|NA
CATKGGTGELFF
TGTGCCACCAAGGGGGGCACCGGGGAGCTGTTTTTT
>TRBV5-6|NA|TRBJ1-1|NA
CASSFGAEATEAFF
TGTGCCAGCAGCTTTGGGGCAGAGGCCACTGAAGCTTTCTTT
>TRBV12-5|once|TRBJ1-1|NA
CASAPGTEAFF
TGTGCTAGTGCCCCAGGGACTGAAGCTTTCTTT
>TRBV5-1|NA|TRBJ1-2|NA
CASSLGPDYGYTF
TGCGCCAGCAGCTTGGGGCCCGACTATGGCTACACCTTC
>TRBV28|NA|TRBJ1-3|TRBD1
CASSPGTGALHTIYF
TGTGCCAGCAGCCCCGGGACAGGGGCTTTGCACACCATATATTTT
>TRBV5-8|NA|TRBJ2-3|NA
CASSKGGLADTQYF
TGTGCCAGCAGCAAGGGGGGGCTGGCAGATACGCAGTATTTT
>TRBV5-1|NA|TRBJ1-6|TRBD1
CASSTTPTGGESPLHF
TGCGCCAGCAGCACAACCCCGACAGGGGGCGAGTCACCCCTCCACTTT
>TRBV6-6|few|TRBJ1-2|NA
CASSADGSRGYTF
TGTGCCAGCAGCGCGGACGGTTCTCGGGGCTACACCTTC
>TRBV6-5|NA|TRBJ1-6|TRBD1
CASSPDRGRGSPLHF
TGTGCCAGCAGCCCCGACAGGGGGCGAGGATCACCCCTCCACTTT
>TRBV10-2|few|TRBJ1-5|NA
CASSAGKSNQPQHF
TGCGCCAGCAGTGCCGGGAAGAGCAATCAGCCCCAGCATTTT
>TRBV24-1|NA|TRBJ2-2|NA
CATSEMDSWTGELFF
TGTGCCACCAGTGAAATGGACAGTTGGACCGGGGAGCTGTTTTTT
>TRBV21-1|NA|TRBJ1-1|NA
CASTKSGTEINTEAFF
TGTGCCAGCACCAAAAGTGGGACAGAAATTAACACTGAAGCTTTCTTT
>TRBV6-6|NA|TRBJ2-3|TRBD2
CASVSGGTDTQYF
TGTGCCAGCGTTAGCGGGGGCACAGATACGCAGTATTTT
>TRBV7-2|NA|TRBJ1-2|NA
CASSQLRGDYGYTF
TGTGCCAGCAGCCAACTCAGGGGCGACTATGGCTACACCTTC